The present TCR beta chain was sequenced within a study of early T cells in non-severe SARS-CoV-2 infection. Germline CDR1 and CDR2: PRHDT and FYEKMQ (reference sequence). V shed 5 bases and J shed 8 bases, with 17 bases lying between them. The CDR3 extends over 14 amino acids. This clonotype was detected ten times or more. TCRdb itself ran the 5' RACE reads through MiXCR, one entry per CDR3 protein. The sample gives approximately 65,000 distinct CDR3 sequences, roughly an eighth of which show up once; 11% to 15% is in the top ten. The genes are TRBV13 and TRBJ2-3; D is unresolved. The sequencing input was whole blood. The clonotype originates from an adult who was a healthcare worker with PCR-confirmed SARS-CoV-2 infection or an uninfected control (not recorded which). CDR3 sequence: CASSLLISEGTQYF. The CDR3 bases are TGTGCCAGCAGCCTATTGATTAGTGAAGGTACGCAGTATTTT.